The 25 T cell receptor beta chains listed next were all sequenced from one sample in a study of cytomegalovirus exposure and HLA in healthy donors. The study ran its PCR with 60 Vbeta and 13 Jbeta primers. Profiled with immunoSEQ multiplex PCR; TCRdb holds only in-frame clones, not every one. Of about 140,000 clones in the sample, approximately 80% were seen once. The specimen sequenced was PBMCs. Receptor source: a man aged 30 to 39 in good health and CMV-seronegative.

The chain joins TRBV7-9 to TRBJ2-3, with TRBD1 as a possible D gene (6 bases). Trimming removed 5 bases from V and 8 bases from J, with 8 bases in between. The CDR3 loop spans 11 amino acids. Germline V CDR1 and CDR2: SEHNR, FQNEAQ (reference sequence). The DNA of the CDR3 is TGTGCCAGCAGCCGGGACATTACGCAGTATTTT. Residues: CASSRDITQYF.

The V gene is TRBV30, the J gene TRBJ2-7; the D gene is possibly TRBD1 (5 bases). The CDR3 sequence is 19 residues long. Trimming removed 2 bases at V and 6 bases at J, with 32 bases between. Germline V gene data show CDR1 as GTSNPN and CDR2 as SVGIG (reference sequence). The CDR3 region is CAWSPFSGLTRVRGSEQYF. The CDR3 coding sequence is TGTGCCTGGAGTCCGTTCTCCGGGTTAACCCGGGTAAGGGGAAGCGAGCAGTACTTC.

The V gene is TRBV4-1, the J gene TRBJ1-1, with D perhaps TRBD1 (5 bases). The CDR3 runs to 15 residues. The V and J ends lost 1 base and 0 bases respectively, with 9 bases between them. Looked up from germline, CDR1 is MGHRA and CDR2 is YSYEKL. CDR3 region: CASSQVGRVNTEAFF. DNA of the CDR3: TGCGCCAGCAGCCAAGTCGGCAGGGTGAACACTGAAGCTTTCTTT.

The rearrangement uses TRBV29-1 and TRBJ2-1, with 7 bases matching TRBD2. Germline V CDR1 and CDR2: SQVTM, ANQGSEA. This CDR3 comprises 12 residues. Germline trimming cut 4 bases from V and 8 bases from J; bases unmatched to any gene: 5. This CDR3 reads CSVGGGRDEQFF. CDR3 coding DNA: TGCAGCGTTGGGGGCGGGAGAGATGAGCAGTTCTTC.

V gene TRBV6-5 combines with J gene TRBJ1-1; 7 bases map to TRBD1. In germline, CDR1 is MNHEY, CDR2 SVGAGI. This CDR3 region has 12 residues. Germline trimming cut 6 bases from V and 5 bases from J; bases unmatched to any gene: 3. The CDR3 reads CASSPQGTEAFF. CDR3 nucleotide sequence: TGTGCCAGCAGCCCACAGGGGACTGAAGCTTTCTTT.

The chain has TRBV18 and TRBJ2-3; TRBD2 is a possible D gene (6 bases). V was trimmed by 11 bases and J by 0 bases, leaving 12 bases between them. The CDR3 runs 13 residues. The germline V gene has CDR1 KGHSH and CDR2 LQKENI. CDR3 in DNA: TGTGCCGTAGGAGGGACTAGCACAGATACGCAGTATTTT. Its translation: CAVGGTSTDTQYF.

The chain carries TRBV27 and TRBJ1-2, with D perhaps matching TRBD1 (6 bases). Germline V gene lookup returns CDR1 MNHEY and CDR2 SMNVEV (reference sequence). The germline V and J ends were trimmed by 5 bases and 8 bases, with 18 bases remaining between them. The CDR3 loop spans 14 amino acids. CDR3 DNA: TGTGCCAGCAGTCCCGGGACGGGGGGGCGGGGCTACACCTTC. Protein: CASSPGTGGRGYTF.

In this sample, this clone turned up a few times. This chain uses TRBV10-3 with TRBJ1-5; possibly TRBD1 for D (6 bases). This CDR3 has 13 amino acids. Per germline, CDR1 ENHRY and CDR2 SYGVKD. Trimming removed 7 bases from V and 4 bases from J, with 11 bases in between. The CDR3 DNA sequence: TGTGCCATCATCCGGACAGAAAATCAGCCCCAGCATTTT. Translated, it gives CAIIRTENQPQHF.

V is TRBV28 and J is TRBJ2-1; D might be TRBD2 (6 bases). Trimming stripped 4 bases from V and 0 bases from J, with 13 bases between. This CDR3 is 16 amino acids long. The germline CDR1 and CDR2 sequences are MDHEN and SYDVKM. DNA of the CDR3: TGTGCCAGCAGTTCCGTCGGGGGTCCCTCCTACAATGAGCAGTTCTTC. Translated, it gives CASSSVGGPSYNEQFF.

The chain carries TRBV18 and TRBJ1-2; 9 nucleotides line up with TRBD1. V lost 3 bases to trimming and J lost 12 bases; unmatched junction nucleotides: 8. Germline V CDR1 and CDR2: KGHSH, LQKENI. The CDR3 totals 13 residues. CDR3: CASSPDRGAPHTF. The CDR3 bases are TGTGCCAGCTCACCCGACAGGGGGGCCCCGCACACCTTC.

The gene calls are TRBV4-3 and TRBJ2-3; 8 positions agree with TRBD2. The V gene's germline CDR1 is LGHNA and CDR2 YSLEER. The CDR3 has 16 amino acids. With 3 bases clipped from V and 6 bases from J, the junction kept 11 bases outside the gene matches. The CDR3 sequence: CASSQTSVPGVDTQYF. In DNA form, the CDR3 reads TGCGCCAGCAGCCAGACTAGCGTCCCAGGAGTGGATACGCAGTATTTT.

CDR3 in DNA: TGTGCCAGCAGTTTAGCGGGGGAAGAGGAGCAGTACTTC. As protein: CASSLAGEEEQYF. The chain links TRBV6-1 to TRBJ2-7, with TRBD2 identical over 9 bases. CDR1 is MNHNS and CDR2 is SASEGT in the germline V gene. This CDR3 has 13 amino acids. Unmatched junction bases numbered 6, after V lost 5 bases and J lost 7 bases.

The J gene is TRBJ2-5, the V gene TRBV5-1; 11 nucleotides match TRBD2. The CDR3 sequence is 15 residues long. From germline, CDR1 is SGHRS and CDR2 YFSETQ. V was clipped by 0 bases and J by 5 bases; unmatched bases: 3. The CDR3 DNA sequence: TGCGCCAGCAGCTTGGAGGCTAGCGGGAGGGAGACCCAGTACTTC. Residues: CASSLEASGRETQYF.

The chain carries TRBV5-1 and TRBJ1-1; no reliable D call. Trimming stripped 2 bases from V and 0 bases from J, with 5 bases between. CDR1 and CDR2 (germline): SGHRS, YFSETQ. The CDR3 spans 13 residues. The CDR3 reads CASSFTVNTEAFF. The CDR3 DNA sequence: TGCGCCAGCAGCTTCACGGTGAACACTGAAGCTTTCTTT.

This clone was counted between two and nine times. V is TRBV5-6 and J is TRBJ2-1; no reliable D call. CDR3 length: 12 residues. With 0 bases removed from V and 11 bases from J, the gap between germline ends came to 9 bases. Germline-derived CDR1 and CDR2 are SGHDT and YYEEEE. The CDR3 reads CASSLGWAQQFF. DNA of the CDR3: TGTGCCAGCAGCTTGGGCTGGGCTCAGCAGTTCTTC. Using reference TRBV5-6 and TRBJ2-1 for the parts outside the CDR3, the full variable domain is DAGVTQSPTHLIKTRGQQVTLRCSPKSGHDTVSWYQQALGQGPQFIFQYYEEEERQRGNFPDRFSGHQFPNYSSELNVNALLLGDSALYLCASSLGWAQQFFGPGTRLTVL.

This clone was recorded once. This chain links TRBV5-1 with TRBJ2-2; D ambiguous. The V gene's germline CDR1 is SGHRS and CDR2 YFSETQ. Trimming took 6 bases from V and 0 from J, leaving 12 bases between them. The CDR3 consists of 15 residues. The CDR3 bases are TGCGCCAGCATGGTTGGCGGCCCGAACACCGGGGAGCTGTTTTTT. Its translation is CASMVGGPNTGELFF.

The chain employs TRBV2 and TRBJ2-7, with D perhaps TRBD2 (5 bases). Germline CDR1 is SNHLY and CDR2 is FYNNEI. This CDR3 is 12 amino acids long. Between the trimmed V and J ends, which lost 6 bases and 2 bases, there was a span of 8 bases. This CDR3 reads CASRDFTYEQYF. DNA of the CDR3: TGTGCCAGCAGGGACTTCACCTACGAGCAGTACTTC.

This chain links TRBV28 with TRBJ2-3; TRBD1 aligns across 7 bases. Germline V CDR1 and CDR2: MDHEN, SYDVKM. V lost 6 bases, J lost 2 bases, and 14 bases stayed unmatched. This CDR3 has 17 amino acids. DNA of the CDR3: TGTGCCAGCAGGCTTACCGGGACAGTCAGTACCACAGATACGCAGTATTTT. This codes for CASRLTGTVSTTDTQYF.

As DNA, the CDR3 is TGTGCCAGCACTTCGACAGCAGAGTGGGAGCAGTACTTC. Translation gives CASTSTAEWEQYF. The chain couples TRBV28 to TRBJ2-7; the D gene is possibly TRBD1 (5 bases). V was clipped by 7 bases and J by 7 bases, with 17 bases between them. The CDR3 is 13 amino acids. Germline V gene data show CDR1 as MDHEN and CDR2 as SYDVKM. The full variable domain, rest sourced from reference TRBV28 and TRBJ2-7, is DVKVTQSSRYLVKRTGEKVFLECVQDMDHENMFWYRQDPGLGLRLIYFSYDVKMKEKGDIPEGYSVSREKKERFSLILESASTNQTSMYLCASTSTAEWEQYFGPGTRLTVT.

V and J are TRBV2 and TRBJ1-5, with TRBD1 as a possible D gene (5 bases). Trimming pared 6 bases from V and 1 base from J, leaving 13 bases between. This CDR3 has 15 residues. Germline CDR1 reads SNHLY; CDR2 reads FYNNEI. CDR3 protein: CASRLLAGSNQPQHF. As DNA, the CDR3 is TGTGCCAGCAGGCTGCTGGCAGGGAGCAATCAGCCCCAGCATTTT.

V gene TRBV6-5 combines with J gene TRBJ2-7, with TRBD2 matching over 7 bases. The CDR3 runs 14 residues. Germline CDR1 MNHEY, CDR2 SVGAGI. The trim removed 6 bases at V and 4 bases at J, leaving 9 bases unmatched. CDR3 coding DNA: TGTGCCAGCAGCCCGAGGGAGGGCCCTTACGAGCAGTACTTC. Amino acid sequence: CASSPREGPYEQYF.

This chain links TRBV29-1 with TRBJ1-1; 8 bases map to TRBD1. V shed 6 bases, J shed 4 bases, and the junction held 13 bases outside the gene matches. Germline lookup yields CDR1 SQVTM and CDR2 ANQGSEA. The CDR3 spans 15 residues. CDR3 region: CSVGTGPPGITEAFF. Written as DNA, the CDR3 is TGCAGCGTGGGGACAGGACCCCCGGGGATCACTGAAGCTTTCTTT. Full variable domain (rest looked up from reference TRBV29-1 and TRBJ1-1): SAVISQKPSRDICQRGTSLTIQCQVDSQVTMMFWYRQQPGQSLTLIATANQGSEATYESGFVIDKFPISRPNLTFSTLTVSNMSPEDSSIYLCSVGTGPPGITEAFFGQGTRLTVV.

The CDR3 DNA reads TGCAGCGTCGGGACAGGGGCCCAAGAGACCCAGTACTTC. The encoded protein is CSVGTGAQETQYF. The rearrangement uses TRBV29-1 and TRBJ2-5; 10 nucleotides match TRBD1. Looked up from germline, CDR1 is SQVTM and CDR2 is ANQGSEA. CDR3 length: 13 residues. J lost 1 base, V lost 6 bases, and 2 bases had no gene match.

V is TRBV19 and J is TRBJ1-1; D is possibly TRBD1 (6 bases). CDR1 and CDR2 from the germline V gene are LNHDA and SQIVND (reference sequence). V lost 5 bases and J lost 1, with 8 bases in between. This CDR3 has 13 residues. The DNA of the CDR3 is TGTGCCAGTAGTTCGGGACAGAACACTGAAGCTTTCTTT. As protein: CASSSGQNTEAFF. The whole variable domain, filled in from reference TRBV19 and TRBJ1-1, reads DGGITQSPKYLFRKEGQNVTLSCEQNLNHDAMYWYRQDPGQGLRLIYYSQIVNDFQKGDIAEGYSVSREKKESFPLTVTSAQKNPTAFYLCASSSGQNTEAFFGQGTRLTVV.

This clone was seen only a few times. The J gene is TRBJ1-1, the V gene TRBV28; D is unclear. Germline lookup yields CDR1 MDHEN and CDR2 SYDVKM. V gave up 2 bases and J gave up 1 base, with 14 bases separating them. The CDR3 consists of 16 residues. In DNA, the CDR3 is TGTGCCAGCAGTTTAAATGGGCTCGGCTCGAACACTGAAGCTTTCTTT. Translation gives CASSLNGLGSNTEAFF.